The clone carrying this T cell receptor beta chain is termed medium-sized. The sample contains more than one DNA sequence encoding this CDR3. Time point in this sample: baseline, week 1 (first vaccination visit). The treatment was: pre-vaccination baseline after standard-of-care therapy. This record belongs to a study of a mutant IDH1 vaccine in newly diagnosed glioma. Sequenced by immunoSEQ multiplex PCR; TCRdb stores in-frame clones only, minus some. The sample yields 85,000 to 100,000 clones, about four fifths seen once. CDR3 length: 15 residues. V lost 6 bases and J 0 bases, leaving 12 bases between the germline ends. Germline loops: CDR1 LNHDA, CDR2 SQIVND (reference sequence).

The sample was PBMCs, taken from a glioma patient treated with radiotherapy, temozolomide or both. This TCR derives from a man aged 35 to 55 with glioma. The genes are TRBV19 and TRBJ2-1; D unclear. CDR3 loop: CASRSDRSSYNEQFF. In nucleotides, the CDR3 is TGTGCCAGTAGATCCGATCGGAGCTCCTACAATGAGCAGTTCTTC.